The 13 T cell receptor beta chains listed next were all sequenced from one sample in a study of cytomegalovirus exposure and HLA in healthy donors. Amplification used 60 Vbeta primers and 13 Jbeta primers. Assay: immunoSEQ multiplex PCR; the TCRdb copy retains only in-frame clones and omits some. The table lists over 120,000 clones, about three quarters of them singletons, with roughly 4.2% in the top ten. The sequencing input was PBMCs. Source of these receptors: a male donor in good health and CMV-seronegative.

The rearrangement joins TRBV7-3 to TRBJ2-5; TRBD1 agrees at 9 bases. CDR1 and CDR2 from the germline V gene are SGHTA and FQGTGA. Trimming cost V 5 bases and J 7 bases; bases outside gene matches: 11. The CDR3 contains 15 residues. The CDR3 sequence: CASSPSGTGPRTQYF. The CDR3 DNA is TGTGCCAGCAGCCCTTCCGGGACAGGGCCTAGGACCCAGTACTTC.

This chain joins TRBV30 and TRBJ2-7, with 7 bases aligning to TRBD2. After removal of 3 bases from V and 4 bases from J, the junction contained 6 bases not matched to a gene. CDR1 and CDR2 from the germline V gene are GTSNPN and SVGIG (reference sequence). CDR3 size: 13 residues. The CDR3 DNA sequence: TGTGCCTGGAGCGGCGGGAGTTTGTACGAGCAGTACTTC. As protein: CAWSGGSLYEQYF.

This chain links TRBV6-5 with TRBJ1-2; 10 positions agree with TRBD1. CDR1 and CDR2 from the germline V gene are MNHEY and SVGAGI. This CDR3 region has 15 residues. The V and J ends lost 2 bases and 1 base, in that order; junction bases with no gene match: 1. CDR3 sequence: CASSYGTGVNYGYTF. CDR3 sequence (DNA): TGTGCCAGCAGTTACGGGACAGGGGTTAACTATGGCTACACCTTC.

This chain joins TRBV18 and TRBJ2-3, with 9 nucleotides matching TRBD2. The CDR3 runs 17 residues. Germline V gene lookup returns CDR1 KGHSH and CDR2 LQKENI. The V and J ends lost 5 bases and 0 bases, in that order; junction bases with no gene match: 9. This CDR3 reads CASSISGSPASTDTQYF. For the CDR3, the DNA is TGTGCCAGCTCAATTAGCGGGAGCCCCGCTAGCACAGATACGCAGTATTTT.

J is TRBJ2-5 and V is TRBV5-4; TRBD2 matches at 15 bases. The germline V gene has CDR1 SGHNT and CDR2 YYREEE (reference sequence). V lost 4 bases to trimming and J lost 5 bases; unmatched junction nucleotides: 6. This CDR3 is built from 16 residues. DNA for the CDR3: TGTGCCAGCAGCCCAGGGACTAGCGGGGGGTATGAGACCCAGTACTTC. Translation gives CASSPGTSGGYETQYF. The full variable domain, rest sourced from reference TRBV5-4 and TRBJ2-5, is ETGVTQSPTHLIKTRGQQVTLRCSSQSGHNTVSWYQQALGQGPQFIFQYYREEENGRGNFPPRFSGLQFPNYSSELNVNALELDDSALYLCASSPGTSGGYETQYFGPGTRLLVL.

The V and J genes are TRBV19 and TRBJ1-3; D is unresolved. Deletions cut 1 base from V and 7 bases from J, with 8 bases between. The germline CDR1 and CDR2 sequences are LNHDA and SQIVND (reference sequence). CDR3 length: 13 amino acids. The chain's CDR3 is CASSIGGANTIYF. CDR3 nucleotide sequence: TGTGCCAGTAGTATAGGGGGAGCTAACACCATATATTTT.

This clone was seen just once. At one boundary the junction diverges from the germline segment, which might be a read error. The gene calls are TRBV6-5 and TRBJ2-6; possible D gene TRBD2, 6 bases. The CDR3 is 13 amino acids. Germline CDR1 reads MNHEY; CDR2 reads SVGAGI. The CDR3 is CASTRGGANGLTF. The CDR3 DNA reads TGTGCCAGCACCCGGGGCGGGGCCAACGGCCTGACTTTC.

The chain links TRBV6-5 to TRBJ2-1, with TRBD2 matching 9 bases. Losses at the gene ends were 0 bases for V and 5 bases for J; bases not matched to a gene: 5. The CDR3 length is 16 residues. The germline V gene encodes CDR1 MNHEY and CDR2 SVGAGI. The CDR3 region is CASSYSGASGDNEQFF. Written as DNA, the CDR3 is TGTGCCAGCAGTTACTCTGGGGCTAGCGGGGACAATGAGCAGTTCTTC.

This chain uses TRBV7-2 with TRBJ2-7; the D gene is possibly TRBD2 (6 bases). V was clipped by 2 bases and J by 3 bases, with 11 bases between them. CDR1 is SGHTA, CDR2 FQGNSA, per germline. The CDR3 sequence is 14 residues long. In DNA, the CDR3 is TGTGCCAGCAGCTTACCCAGGGAGGACTACGAGCAGTACTTC. This gives the protein CASSLPREDYEQYF.

Comment on this clone: At one end, the junction sequence differs from germline, possibly due to a read error. The CDR3 here is CASRGGFYQEAQYF. CDR3 sequence (DNA): TGTGCCAGCAGGGGCGGGTTCTACCAAGAGGCCCAGTACTTC. The V call is TRBV2, the J call TRBJ2-5, with D tentatively TRBD2 (5 bases). Germline CDR1 SNHLY, CDR2 FYNNEI. This CDR3 region has 14 residues.

The sample holds a few counts of this clone. The chain links TRBV21-1 to TRBJ2-1; TRBD2 is taken as the D call from the table, unchecked against the DNA. TRBV21-1 is termed a pseudogene. This CDR3 region has 17 residues. The CDR3 sequence: CASSKDGLAGEYNEQFF. The DNA for the CDR3 is TGTGCCAGCAGCAAAGACGGACTAGCGGGTGAGTACAATGAGCAGTTCTTC.

The chain couples TRBV7-2 to TRBJ2-5; 8 bases are a match to TRBD2. V dropped 2 bases and J dropped 4; count of bases not matched to a gene: 12. The V gene's germline CDR1 is SGHTA and CDR2 FQGNSA. The CDR3 length is 17 residues. The CDR3 loop is CASSLSKPGLGGETQYF. CDR3 DNA: TGTGCCAGCAGCTTAAGTAAACCGGGACTAGGGGGAGAGACCCAGTACTTC. The full variable domain, completed using reference TRBV7-2 and TRBJ2-5, is GAGVSQSPSNKVTEKGKDVELRCDPISGHTALYWYRQSLGQGLEFLIYFQGNSAPDKSGLPSDRFSAERTGGSVSTLTIQRTQQEDSAVYLCASSLSKPGLGGETQYFGPGTRLLVL.

This chain connects TRBV6-5 to TRBJ2-3, with D possibly matching TRBD1 (5 bases). The CDR3 loop spans 13 amino acids. Germline V CDR1 and CDR2: MNHEY, SVGAGI. Trimming took off 8 bases at V and 1 base at J, with 10 bases between the two ends. The CDR3 DNA sequence: TGTGCCAGCCTAGGGGTTGGCACAGATACGCAGTATTTT. Amino acids: CASLGVGTDTQYF.